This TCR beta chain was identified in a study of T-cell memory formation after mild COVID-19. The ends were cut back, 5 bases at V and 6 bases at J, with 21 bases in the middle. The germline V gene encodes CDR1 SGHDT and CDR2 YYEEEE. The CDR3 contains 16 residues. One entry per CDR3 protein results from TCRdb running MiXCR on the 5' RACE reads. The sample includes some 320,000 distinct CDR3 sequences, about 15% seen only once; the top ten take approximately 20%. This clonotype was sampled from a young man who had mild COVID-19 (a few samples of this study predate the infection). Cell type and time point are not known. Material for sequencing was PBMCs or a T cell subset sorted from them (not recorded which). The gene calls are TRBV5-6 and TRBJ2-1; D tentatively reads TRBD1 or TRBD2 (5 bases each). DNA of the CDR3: TGTGCCAGCAGACCTGCTTGGGGGACCAGAGGCAATGAGCAGTTCTTC. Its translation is CASRPAWGTRGNEQFF.